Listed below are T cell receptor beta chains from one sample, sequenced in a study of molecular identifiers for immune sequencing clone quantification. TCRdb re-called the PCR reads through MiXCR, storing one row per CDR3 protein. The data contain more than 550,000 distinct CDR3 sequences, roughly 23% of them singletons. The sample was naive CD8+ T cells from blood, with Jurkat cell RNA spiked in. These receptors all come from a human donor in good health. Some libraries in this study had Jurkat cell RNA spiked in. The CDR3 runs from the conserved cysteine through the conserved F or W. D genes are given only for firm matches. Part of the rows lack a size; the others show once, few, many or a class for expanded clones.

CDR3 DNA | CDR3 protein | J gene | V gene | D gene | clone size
TGCGCCAGCAGCCGACATGGGGGCCTCTCAGAGACCCAGTACTTC | CASSRHGGLSETQYF | TRBJ2-5 | TRBV4-3 | - | -
TGTGCCAGCAGCCAAGATGGAGGGATGCGGGCCAACGTCCTGACTTTC | CASSQDGGMRANVLTF | TRBJ2-6 | TRBV3-1 | - | -
TGTGCCAGCAGTGGGGGACAGGGGTACAATGAGCAGTTCTTC | CASSGGQGYNEQFF | TRBJ2-1 | TRBV2 | TRBD1 | many
TGTGCCAGCAGTCCAACGACTAGCGGGAGGGGTTACGAGCAGCACTTC | CASSPTTSGRGYEQHF | TRBJ2-7 | TRBV27 | TRBD2 | -
TGTGCCAGCAGCTGGGCGGGGGGGCCTGGTACTGAAGCTTTCTTT | CASSWAGGPGTEAFF | TRBJ1-1 | TRBV7-3 | - | -
TGTGCCAGCAGTTTCCTTGGGGGGCCCACTGAAGCTTTCTTT | CASSFLGGPTEAFF | TRBJ1-1 | TRBV27 | - | -
TGTGCCAGCAGTTACTCGTCGCCAGGAACCTACGAGCAGTACTTC | CASSYSSPGTYEQYF | TRBJ2-7 | TRBV6-6 | - | once
TGTGCCAGCAGTGGGGGGACAGGTTCCTTTGAAGCTTTCTTT | CASSGGTGSFEAFF | TRBJ1-1 | TRBV25-1 | TRBD1 | -
TGTGCCAGCAGTCTAACTAGCGGGAGGGCCCTATACAATGAGCAGTTCTTC | CASSLTSGRALYNEQFF | TRBJ2-1 | TRBV6-5 | TRBD2 | -
TGCAGTGCTAGAGATGAGGGGAGCTTGGGGGAGCAGTACTTC | CSARDEGSLGEQYF | TRBJ2-7 | TRBV20-1 | - | many
TGTGCCTGGAGTACCGTTGGGGTAACTGAAGGCTACACCTTC | CAWSTVGVTEGYTF | TRBJ1-2 | TRBV30 | - | many
TGTGCCAGCAGTGAAGCAGGGGCTGGAAACACCATATATTTT | CASSEAGAGNTIYF | TRBJ1-3 | TRBV2 | - | -
TGTGCCAGCAGTTCCTTACTAGCGCGAGGACACAATGAGCAGTTCTTC | CASSSLLARGHNEQFF | TRBJ2-1 | TRBV28 | TRBD2 | many
TGTGCCAGCAGCGAACAGGGCATTTATGGGAATGAGCAGTTCTTC | CASSEQGIYGNEQFF | TRBJ2-1 | TRBV9 | - | few
TGTGCCAGCAGTGGCCCGACTAAGCTAGAGACCCAGTACTTC | CASSGPTKLETQYF | TRBJ2-5 | TRBV6-5 | - | many
TGCAGCGTTGAGTTTTGGGACACGAGCACAGATACGCAGTATTTT | CSVEFWDTSTDTQYF | TRBJ2-3 | TRBV29-1 | - | many
TGCGCCAGCAGCTTGGTACCCAGGGGGAGTGGAGACACTGAAGCTTTCTTT | CASSLVPRGSGDTEAFF | TRBJ1-1 | TRBV5-1 | TRBD1 | -
TGTGCCAGCAGCTTGGGCGGGGGGTACTCCTACGAGCAGTACTTC | CASSLGGGYSYEQYF | TRBJ2-7 | TRBV7-6 | TRBD2 | few
TGTGCCAGCAGCCAAGTTGGTGGCACTGAAGCTTTCTTT | CASSQVGGTEAFF | TRBJ1-1 | TRBV4-3 | - | many
TGCGCCAGCAGAGGCAGGGGGGAGTCTAGCGGTTACACTGGCACAGATACGCAGTATTTT | CASRGRGESSGYTGTDTQYF | TRBJ2-3 | TRBV10-2 | - | -
TGTGCCAGCAGATCACAGACACTAGCGGGAAGGGCCGGGGAGCTGTTTTTT | CASRSQTLAGRAGELFF | TRBJ2-2 | TRBV12-3/TRBV12-4 | TRBD2 | -
TGTGCCAGCACCAAGACCATAGGAACTGAAGCTTTCTTT | CASTKTIGTEAFF | TRBJ1-1 | TRBV6-2/TRBV6-3 | - | -
TGTGCCTGGGGGGGAGAGATTAACTTC | CAWGGEINF | TRBJ1-2 | TRBV30 | - | -
TGTGCCAGTAGTATTGCAGGAGACTCCTACGAGCAGTACTTC | CASSIAGDSYEQYF | TRBJ2-7 | TRBV19 | - | many
TGTGCCAGCAGTACAGGGATGGCCGAGCAGTACTTC | CASSTGMAEQYF | TRBJ2-7 | TRBV6-5 | - | many
TGTGCCAGCAGCCCCCTAGCGGGAGTATTAGATACGCAGTATTTT | CASSPLAGVLDTQYF | TRBJ2-3 | TRBV7-3 | TRBD2 | -
TGTGCCAGCAGTTACATGGCGGACGGCGAAGCTTTCTTT | CASSYMADGEAFF | TRBJ1-1 | TRBV27 | - | many
TGTGCCAGCAGAGTCGACAGGGGCCCCGGGGCAGATACGCAGTATTTT | CASRVDRGPGADTQYF | TRBJ2-3 | TRBV6-1 | TRBD1 | many
TGTGCCAGCGCCGGGACTAGCAGTTACGAGCAGTACTTC | CASAGTSSYEQYF | TRBJ2-7 | TRBV28 | TRBD2 | many
TGTGCCAGCAGTTTGGAATCGGAGGGGGCTGACACTGAAGCTTTCTTT | CASSLESEGADTEAFF | TRBJ1-1 | TRBV28 | TRBD1 | many
TGTGCCTGGCGAGAGGGGATGAACACTGAAGCTTTCTTT | CAWREGMNTEAFF | TRBJ1-1 | TRBV30 | - | few
TGTGCCACCAGCGAGGGCCGGAACACTGAAGCTTTCTTT | CATSEGRNTEAFF | TRBJ1-1 | TRBV15 | - | -
TGTGCCAGCAGCTTAGACAAGCTCCCGGGACAGGCAAACTATGGCTACACCTTC | CASSLDKLPGQANYGYTF | TRBJ1-2 | TRBV7-9 | TRBD1 | -
TGCGCCAGCAGCCAAGGTCCGTTCGGCGGAGCGAACACTGAAGCTTTCTTT | CASSQGPFGGANTEAFF | TRBJ1-1 | TRBV4-1 | - | -
TGTGCCAGCAGCTGGTTCACTAGCGGCCCACAAGAGACCCAGTACTTC | CASSWFTSGPQETQYF | TRBJ2-5 | TRBV7-9 | TRBD2 | few
TGTGCCAGCAGCCAACCCCTAGCGGGAGGGCCGGAAGAGCAGTACTTC | CASSQPLAGGPEEQYF | TRBJ2-7 | TRBV7-2 | TRBD2 | many
TGCGCCGGCAGCCAAGATCGTCACACATCCAACGAGCAGTACTTC | CAGSQDRHTSNEQYF | TRBJ2-7 | TRBV4-3 | - | -
TGTGCCAGCAGTTTAAGGGGCACCTATGGCTACACCTTC | CASSLRGTYGYTF | TRBJ1-2 | TRBV12-3/TRBV12-4 | - | many
TGTGCCAGCAGCTTAGGCCGCGACTGGTTGAACGAGCAGTACTTC | CASSLGRDWLNEQYF | TRBJ2-7 | TRBV7-9 | - | few
TGTGCCAGCAGCTTAGATTACAGGGGCACCGGGGAGCTGTCTTTT | CASSLDYRGTGELSF | TRBJ2-2 | TRBV7-6 | TRBD1 | -
TGTGCCAGCAGTTTACGCGGGAACCTAGCCAAAAACATTCAGTACTTC | CASSLRGNLAKNIQYF | TRBJ2-4 | TRBV27 | - | many
TGCGCCAGCAGCCGCGGTACCGTGGATGAGCAGTTCTTC | CASSRGTVDEQFF | TRBJ2-1 | TRBV4-1 | - | few
TGTGCCAGCAGTCTCAGCAGTGGGGGTAACACTGAAGCTTTCTTT | CASSLSSGGNTEAFF | TRBJ1-1 | TRBV6-5 | - | many
TGTGCCAGTAGTATAGAGTGGCTAATGCAGGGCACAGATACGCAGTATTTT | CASSIEWLMQGTDTQYF | TRBJ2-3 | TRBV19 | - | -
TGTGCCAGCAGGGATGCCGGCGAGCAGTACTTC | CASRDAGEQYF | TRBJ2-7 | TRBV3-1 | - | -
TGTGCCAGCAGTGAGTGGGCCCCATCCTACGAGCAGTACTTC | CASSEWAPSYEQYF | TRBJ2-7 | TRBV6-1 | - | -
TGTGCCAGCAGCCCCACACGGGACAGGGCCTGGACCGACTCGAACACCGGGGAGCTGTTTTTT | CASSPTRDRAWTDSNTGELFF | TRBJ2-2 | TRBV7-9 | TRBD1 | -
TGTGCCAGCAGCCCCGGGACTTTATGGGAGCAGTACTTC | CASSPGTLWEQYF | TRBJ2-7 | TRBV7-9 | - | -
TGCGCCAGCAGCCAAGCTCCCCTAGCCAACTATGGCTACACCTTC | CASSQAPLANYGYTF | TRBJ1-2 | TRBV4-1 | - | -
TGTGCCAGTATCCCCACGAAAGGCGGCGGGGCCAACGTCCTGACTTTC | CASIPTKGGGANVLTF | TRBJ2-6 | TRBV19 | - | -
TGTGCCAGTAGTATATTACGACCCCAGGACGGGGAGCTGTTTTTT | CASSILRPQDGELFF | TRBJ2-2 | TRBV19 | - | -
TGTGCCAGCAGCGATTTTCGTCGGGGCTCAGGGTACGAGCAGTACTTC | CASSDFRRGSGYEQYF | TRBJ2-7 | TRBV7-9 | - | -
TGTGCCAGCAGCTTAGCGGTTAAGGGCTACCCGACGGGAACTACAGATACGCAGTATTTT | CASSLAVKGYPTGTTDTQYF | TRBJ2-3 | TRBV7-9 | - | -
TGTGCCAGCAGCCCGGTAGCGGGAGGGCCGAGAAATGAGCAGTTCTTC | CASSPVAGGPRNEQFF | TRBJ2-1 | TRBV7-9 | TRBD2 | -
TGCAGTGCACCTGACAGGATATCTCATGGCTACACCTTC | CSAPDRISHGYTF | TRBJ1-2 | TRBV20-1 | - | few
TGTGCCAGCAGCCAAGGTACTCACGGGGGGGCAACGGATACGCAGTATTTT | CASSQGTHGGATDTQYF | TRBJ2-3 | TRBV3-1 | TRBD2 | once
- | CASSAPGQLYYYGCTF | TRBJ1-2 | TRBV28 | - | -